The clone carrying this T cell receptor (beta chain) was observed a handful of times. No antigen is known for it. After removal of 3 bases from V and 3 bases from J, the junction contained 5 bases not matched to a gene. The V gene's germline CDR1 is KGHSH and CDR2 LQKENI. This CDR3 has 14 residues. Each CDR3 protein gets one entry after TCRdb re-called the 5' RACE reads with MiXCR. The repertoire includes about 750,000 distinct CDR3 sequences, roughly 19% of them detected once, and around 19% sits in the top ten. This record comes from a study of CD8 T cells in ankylosing spondylitis. Study-wide results and caveats: In peripheral blood, disease-linked CD8+ clones occurred at relatively low frequencies. Prior literature has documented some motif variants in synovial fluid and blood from reactive arthritis. A TCR beta motif of several highly homologous variants appeared characteristic of ankylosing spondylitis blood.

V and J are TRBV18 and TRBJ2-7; TRBD2 aligns across 7 bases. The source material was blood, either unsorted or a sorted T cell fraction (not recorded which). This receptor was obtained from a male donor with ankylosing spondylitis. In nucleotides, the CDR3 is TGTGCCAGCTCACCGAATACGGGAGGCTACGAGCAGTACTTC. Translating gives CASSPNTGGYEQYF.